Included here is one TCR beta chain sequence, with context. Per the original data handling: It was from reference gene primer amplification that nucleated cell counts were estimated. Clones were sequenced by immunoSEQ multiplex PCR, and TCRdb holds only the in-frame ones, with some missing. That table is the source of V, J and clone size, and D and trimming were worked out from the DNA. The data show 210,000 or so clones, around 84% seen once. The sample originates from a study of blood T cell repertoires in COVID-19. V lost 6 bases to trimming and J lost 0 bases, with 13 bases between them. Germline V gives CDR1 SGHRS, CDR2 YFSETQ. This CDR3 is 16 amino acids long. Recruits, aged about 18 to 89 years, lived in 24 US areas.

The origin of this receptor is a man aged 25-40 years with acute COVID-19. Sample: PBMCs or T cells enriched from blood (not recorded which). The chain employs TRBV5-1 and TRBJ1-6; D is perhaps TRBD1 (6 bases). The CDR3 DNA reads as TGCGCCAGCAATTCAGGGGTAGGCTCCTATAATTCACCCCTCCACTTT. Its translation: CASNSGVGSYNSPLHF.